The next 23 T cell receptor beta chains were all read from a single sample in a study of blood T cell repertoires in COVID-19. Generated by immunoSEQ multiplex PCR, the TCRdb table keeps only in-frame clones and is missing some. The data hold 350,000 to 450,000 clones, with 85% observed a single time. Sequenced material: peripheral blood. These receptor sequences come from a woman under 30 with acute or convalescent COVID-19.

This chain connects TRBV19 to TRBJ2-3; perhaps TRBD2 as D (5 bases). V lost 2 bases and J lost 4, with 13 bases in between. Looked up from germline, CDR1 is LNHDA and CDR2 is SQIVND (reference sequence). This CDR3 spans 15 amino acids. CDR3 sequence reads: CASSISGNPADTQYF. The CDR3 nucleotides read TGTGCCAGTAGTATATCCGGGAATCCGGCAGATACGCAGTATTTT.

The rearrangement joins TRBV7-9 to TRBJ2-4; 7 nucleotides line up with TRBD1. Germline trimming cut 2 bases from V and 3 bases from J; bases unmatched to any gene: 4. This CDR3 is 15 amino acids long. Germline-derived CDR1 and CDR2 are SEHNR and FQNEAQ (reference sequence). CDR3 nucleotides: TGTGCCAGCAGCTTACCCGGACAGGACAAAAACATTCAGTACTTC. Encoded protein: CASSLPGQDKNIQYF.

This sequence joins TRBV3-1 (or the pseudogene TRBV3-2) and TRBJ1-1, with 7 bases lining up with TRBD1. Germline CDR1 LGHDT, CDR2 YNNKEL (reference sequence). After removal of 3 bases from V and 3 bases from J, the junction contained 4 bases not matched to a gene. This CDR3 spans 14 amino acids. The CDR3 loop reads CASSHLDRDTEAFF. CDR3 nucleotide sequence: TGTGCCAGCAGCCATTTAGACAGGGACACTGAAGCTTTCTTT.

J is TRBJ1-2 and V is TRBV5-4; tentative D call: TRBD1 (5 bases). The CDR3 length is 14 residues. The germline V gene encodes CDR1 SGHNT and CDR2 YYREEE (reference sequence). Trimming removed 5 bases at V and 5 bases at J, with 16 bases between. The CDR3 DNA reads TGTGCCAGCAGACCCCCCGTAGGGGAATATGGCTACACCTTC. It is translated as CASRPPVGEYGYTF.

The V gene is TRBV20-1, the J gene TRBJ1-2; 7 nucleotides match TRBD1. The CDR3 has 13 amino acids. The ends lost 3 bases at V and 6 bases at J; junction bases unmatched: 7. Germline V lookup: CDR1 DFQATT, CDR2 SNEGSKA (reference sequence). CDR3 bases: TGCAGTGCTAGTAGAACAGGGGCGGATGGCTACACCTTC. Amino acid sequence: CSASRTGADGYTF.

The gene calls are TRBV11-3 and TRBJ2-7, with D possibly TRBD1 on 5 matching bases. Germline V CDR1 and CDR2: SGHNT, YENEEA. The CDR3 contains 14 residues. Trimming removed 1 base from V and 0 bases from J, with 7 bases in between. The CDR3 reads CASSLAGHSYEQYF. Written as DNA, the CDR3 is TGTGCCAGCAGCTTAGCAGGGCACTCCTACGAGCAGTACTTC.

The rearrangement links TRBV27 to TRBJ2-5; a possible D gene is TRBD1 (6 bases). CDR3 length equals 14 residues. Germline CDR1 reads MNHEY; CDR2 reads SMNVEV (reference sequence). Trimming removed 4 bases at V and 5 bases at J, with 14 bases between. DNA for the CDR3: TGTGCCAGCAGTTCGTTACAGGGATTGGAGACCCAGTACTTC. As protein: CASSSLQGLETQYF.

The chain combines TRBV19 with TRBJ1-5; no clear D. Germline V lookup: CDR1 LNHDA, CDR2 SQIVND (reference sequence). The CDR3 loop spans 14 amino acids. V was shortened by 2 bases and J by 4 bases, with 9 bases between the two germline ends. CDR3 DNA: TGTGCCAGTAGTATAACATCGGGGAATCAGCCCCAGCATTTT. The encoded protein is CASSITSGNQPQHF.

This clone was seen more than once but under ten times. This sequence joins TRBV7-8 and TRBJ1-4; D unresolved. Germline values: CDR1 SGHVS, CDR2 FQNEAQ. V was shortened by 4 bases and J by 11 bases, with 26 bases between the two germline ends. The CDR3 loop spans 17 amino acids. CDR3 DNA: TGTGCCAGCAGCTCAATCGCTAGGGTAGAGGCTTGGGAGAAACTGTTTTTT. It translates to CASSSIARVEAWEKLFF.

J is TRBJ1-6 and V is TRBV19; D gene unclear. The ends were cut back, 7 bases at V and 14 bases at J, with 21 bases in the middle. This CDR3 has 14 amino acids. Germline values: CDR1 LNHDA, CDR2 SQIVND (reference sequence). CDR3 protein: CASTSLASDVALHF. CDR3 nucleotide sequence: TGTGCCAGTACGTCGCTGGCATCAGATGTGGCCCTCCACTTT.

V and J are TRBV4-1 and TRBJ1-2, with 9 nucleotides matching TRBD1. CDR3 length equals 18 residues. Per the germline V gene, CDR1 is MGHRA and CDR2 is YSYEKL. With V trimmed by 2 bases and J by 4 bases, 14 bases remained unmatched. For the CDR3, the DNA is TGCGCCAGCAGCCAAAGGACTTTCGGGACAGGGAGGATCTATGGCTACACCTTC. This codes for CASSQRTFGTGRIYGYTF.

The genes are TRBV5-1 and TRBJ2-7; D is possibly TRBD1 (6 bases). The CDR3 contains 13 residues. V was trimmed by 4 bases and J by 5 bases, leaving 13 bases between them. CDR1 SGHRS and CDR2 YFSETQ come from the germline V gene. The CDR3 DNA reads TGCGCCAGCAGCCCAAACAGGGTTGACGAGCAGTACTTC. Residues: CASSPNRVDEQYF.

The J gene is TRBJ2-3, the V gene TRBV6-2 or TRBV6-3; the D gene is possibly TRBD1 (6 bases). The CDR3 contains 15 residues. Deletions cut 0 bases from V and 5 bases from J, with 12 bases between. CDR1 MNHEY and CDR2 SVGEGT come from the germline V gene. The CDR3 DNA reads TGTGCCAGCAGTTACTCATCAGGGGACCAAGATACGCAGTATTTT. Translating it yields CASSYSSGDQDTQYF.

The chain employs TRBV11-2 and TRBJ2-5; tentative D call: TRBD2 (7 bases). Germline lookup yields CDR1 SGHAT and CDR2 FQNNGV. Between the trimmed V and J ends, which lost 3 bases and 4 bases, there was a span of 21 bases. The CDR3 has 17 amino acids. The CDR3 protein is CASSLDGRGIGRETQYF. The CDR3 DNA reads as TGTGCCAGCAGCTTGGATGGGAGGGGGATAGGACGAGAGACCCAGTACTTC.

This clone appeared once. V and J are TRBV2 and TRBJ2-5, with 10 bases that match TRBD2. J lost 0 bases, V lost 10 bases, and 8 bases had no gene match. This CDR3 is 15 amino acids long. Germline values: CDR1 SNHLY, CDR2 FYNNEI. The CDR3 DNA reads TGTGCCACAGGGGCTAGCGGGAGTAACCAAGAGACCCAGTACTTC. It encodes CATGASGSNQETQYF.

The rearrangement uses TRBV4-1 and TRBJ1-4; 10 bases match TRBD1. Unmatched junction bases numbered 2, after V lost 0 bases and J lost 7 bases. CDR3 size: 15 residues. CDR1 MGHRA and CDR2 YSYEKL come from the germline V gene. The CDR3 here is CASSQETGGREKLFF. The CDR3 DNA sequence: TGCGCCAGCAGCCAAGAGACAGGGGGCCGTGAAAAACTGTTTTTT.

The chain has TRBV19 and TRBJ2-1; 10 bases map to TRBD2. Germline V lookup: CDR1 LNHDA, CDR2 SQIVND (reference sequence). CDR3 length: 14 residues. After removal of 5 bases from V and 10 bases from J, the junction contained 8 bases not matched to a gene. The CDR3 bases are TGTGCCAGTAGTTTGAGCGGGAGGGCCAGAGAGCAGTTCTTC. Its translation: CASSLSGRAREQFF.

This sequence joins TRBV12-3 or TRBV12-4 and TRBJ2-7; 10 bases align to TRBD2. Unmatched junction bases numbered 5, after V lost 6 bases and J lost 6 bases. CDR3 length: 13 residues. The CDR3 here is CASSPSGGVEQYF. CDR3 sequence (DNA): TGTGCCAGCAGCCCCAGCGGGGGGGTCGAGCAGTACTTC.

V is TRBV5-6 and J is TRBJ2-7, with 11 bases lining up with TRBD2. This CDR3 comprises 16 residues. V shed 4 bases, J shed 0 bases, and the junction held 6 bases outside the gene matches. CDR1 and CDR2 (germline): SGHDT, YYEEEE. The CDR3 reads CASSHGTSGASYEQYF. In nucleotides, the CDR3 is TGTGCCAGCAGCCACGGGACTAGCGGTGCCTCCTACGAGCAGTACTTC.

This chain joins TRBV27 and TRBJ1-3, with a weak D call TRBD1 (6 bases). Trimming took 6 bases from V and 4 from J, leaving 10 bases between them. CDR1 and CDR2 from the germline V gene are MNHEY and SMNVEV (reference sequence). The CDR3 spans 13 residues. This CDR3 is CASSRGAGNTIYF. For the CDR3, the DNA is TGTGCCAGCAGCAGGGGCGCGGGAAACACCATATATTTT.

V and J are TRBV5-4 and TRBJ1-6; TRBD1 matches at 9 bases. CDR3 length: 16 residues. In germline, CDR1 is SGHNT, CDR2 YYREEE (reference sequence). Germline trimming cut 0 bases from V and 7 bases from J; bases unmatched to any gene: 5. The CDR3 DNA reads TGTGCCAGCAGCTTGGGGACAGGGGCAGGGAATTCACCCCTCCACTTT. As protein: CASSLGTGAGNSPLHF. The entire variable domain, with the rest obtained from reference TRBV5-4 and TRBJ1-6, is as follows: ETGVTQSPTHLIKTRGQQVTLRCSSQSGHNTVSWYQQALGQGPQFIFQYYREEENGRGNFPPRFSGLQFPNYSSELNVNALELDDSALYLCASSLGTGAGNSPLHFGNGTRLTVT.

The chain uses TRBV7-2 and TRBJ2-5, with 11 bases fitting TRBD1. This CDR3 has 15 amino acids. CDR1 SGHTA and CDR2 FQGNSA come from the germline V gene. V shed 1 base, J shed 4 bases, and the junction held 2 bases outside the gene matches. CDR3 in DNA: TGTGCCAGCAGCTTAGGGGGACAGGGGGGAGAGACCCAGTACTTC. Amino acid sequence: CASSLGGQGGETQYF.

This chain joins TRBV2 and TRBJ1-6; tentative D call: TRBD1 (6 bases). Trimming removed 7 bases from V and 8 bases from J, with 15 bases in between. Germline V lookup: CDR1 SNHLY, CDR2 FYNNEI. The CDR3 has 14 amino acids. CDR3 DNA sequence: TGTGCCAGCAAAGACAGGCAGGGAGATTCACCCCTCCACTTT. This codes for CASKDRQGDSPLHF.